Listed below are T cell receptor beta chains from one sample, sequenced in a study of cytomegalovirus exposure and HLA in healthy donors. The assay was immunoSEQ multiplex PCR, and TCRdb's table has in-frame clones only and misses some. The table lists 250,000 to 400,000 clones, 75% to 90% of them singletons. The sequenced sample was PBMCs. These receptor sequences come from a woman in her twenties or thirties in good health and CMV-seropositive. CDR3s include the opening cysteine and the closing phenylalanine or tryptophan. The order of the fields is V gene, J gene, CDR3 length, clone size, D gene, CDR3 DNA, CDR3 protein. The D gene is left open where the match is weak. Part of the rows lack a size; the others show once, few, many or a class for expanded clones.

TRBV25-1,TRBJ1-1,16,once,TRBD1,TGTGCCAGCACCCCTCGACAGGGAGAGTTGAACACTGAAGCTTTCTTT,CASTPRQGELNTEAFF
TRBV4-1,TRBJ1-2,15,.,TRBD1,TGCGCCAGCAGCCAAGCGACAGGGCGCGACTATGGCTACACCTTC,CASSQATGRDYGYTF
TRBV28,TRBJ2-1,12,.,.,TGTGCCAGCAGTTTCAGCCGGGATGAGCAGTTCTTC,CASSFSRDEQFF
TRBV9,TRBJ1-2,15,.,.,TGTGCCAGCAGCGAGAGGGACACGGCCTTCTATGGCTACACCTTC,CASSERDTAFYGYTF
TRBV5-4,TRBJ2-7,14,.,.,TGTGCCAGCAGCTTGGCCCCGGACCACTACGAGCAGTACTTC,CASSLAPDHYEQYF
TRBV27,TRBJ2-7,13,once,.,TGTGCCAGCAGCGGGACACCTGGTTACGAGCAGTACTTC,CASSGTPGYEQYF
TRBV4-1,TRBJ1-5,19,.,.,TGCGCCAGCAGCCCCCTGGTTGCTAGGACCCTTCAGGGCAATCAGCCCCAGCATTTT,CASSPLVARTLQGNQPQHF
TRBV19,TRBJ1-6,15,.,.,TGTGCCAGTAGGAAATGGAACCTAGAGGATTCACCCCTCCACTTT,CASRKWNLEDSPLHF
TRBV5-4,TRBJ2-7,15,.,TRBD1,TGTGCCAGCAGATTTGGGACAGGCGGCTCCTACGAGCAGTACTTC,CASRFGTGGSYEQYF
TRBV5-1,TRBJ2-7,15,.,TRBD1,TGCGCCAGCAGCCTCCGGACAGGGGCGGGCTACGAGCAGTACTTC,CASSLRTGAGYEQYF
TRBV5-1,TRBJ2-7,12,.,.,TGCGCCAGCAGCTTGGCCTTCAACGAGCAGTACTTC,CASSLAFNEQYF
TRBV7-3,TRBJ2-7,15,.,.,TGTGCCAGCAGCCCTTCCGGCACCCCATCCTACGAGCAGTACTTC,CASSPSGTPSYEQYF
TRBV19,TRBJ2-7,13,once,TRBD1,TGTGCCAGTAGTATAAACAGGGGAAGCGAGCAGTACTTC,CASSINRGSEQYF
TRBV9,TRBJ1-4,15,.,.,TGTGCCAGCAGTCCCACAGGGCTACTTAATGAAAAACTGTTTTTT,CASSPTGLLNEKLFF
TRBV7-6,TRBJ2-7,13,.,.,TGTGCCAGCAGCCACGGCAGCGCTTACGAGCAGTACTTC,CASSHGSAYEQYF
TRBV5-1,TRBJ2-1,15,.,.,TGCGCCAGCAGCACCTCAGCGGGTCTCTACAATGAGCAGTTCTTC,CASSTSAGLYNEQFF
TRBV7-9,TRBJ2-5,13,.,TRBD1,TGTGCCAGCAGCACGGGACAGCAAGAGACCCAGTACTTC,CASSTGQQETQYF
TRBV7-9,TRBJ1-2,13,many,.,TGTGCCAGCAGCTCAGATAACCTCTATGGCTACACCTTC,CASSSDNLYGYTF
TRBV5-1,TRBJ2-7,13,once,TRBD1,TGCGCCAGCAGTCAAGGGACAGTCTACGAGCAGTACTTC,CASSQGTVYEQYF
TRBV7-6,TRBJ2-7,15,.,TRBD2,TGTGCCAGCAGCAGGGAGGCGGGAGAGGGCCGCGAGCAGTACTTC,CASSREAGEGREQYF
TRBV27,TRBJ2-7,16,.,TRBD1,TGTGCCAGCAGCCCCCTTCCCGGGACAGGGTTTCTCGAGCAGTACTTC,CASSPLPGTGFLEQYF
TRBV27,TRBJ1-5,18,.,.,TGTGCCAGCAGGTCACGGGGCGACAGCCCCTTTAGCAATCAGCCCCAGCATTTT,CASRSRGDSPFSNQPQHF
TRBV4-3,TRBJ2-7,18,.,TRBD2,TGCGCCAGCAGCCAAGGTCCTAGCGGGAGCCGTTCGGGCTACGAGCAGTACTTC,CASSQGPSGSRSGYEQYF
TRBV5-6,TRBJ2-3,17,.,TRBD2,TGTGCCAGCAGCTTGGCCACACTAGCGGATCCCACAGATACGCAGTATTTT,CASSLATLADPTDTQYF
TRBV2,TRBJ2-7,13,.,.,TGTGCCACCGACAGTTCTTCTCCCTACGAGCAGTACTTC,CATDSSSPYEQYF
TRBV5-4,TRBJ2-3,14,.,.,TGTGCCAGCAGCCCCCACGCAAGCACAGATACGCAGTATTTT,CASSPHASTDTQYF
TRBV15,TRBJ2-1,14,.,.,TGTGCCACCAGCAGCGGGAGCTCCTACAATGAGCAGTTCTTC,CATSSGSSYNEQFF
TRBV6-5,TRBJ2-1,12,few,.,TGTGCCAGCAGGAACAGGTACAATGAGCAGTTCTTC,CASRNRYNEQFF
TRBV28,TRBJ1-4,14,.,.,TGTGCCAGCAGCTCAGGGAGTTCGGGCGAAAAACTGTTTTTT,CASSSGSSGEKLFF
TRBV29-1,TRBJ1-2,12,once,TRBD1,TGCAGCGTTGGGGACAGAACCTATGGCTACACCTTC,CSVGDRTYGYTF
TRBV7-2,TRBJ1-6,14,.,.,TGTGCCAGCAGCTTTCAGGGGCAAAATTCACCCCTCCACTTT,CASSFQGQNSPLHF
TRBV7-3,TRBJ2-5,16,.,TRBD1,TGTGCCAGCAGCGTCGGACAGGGGACCTTCCAAGAGACCCAGTACTTC,CASSVGQGTFQETQYF
TRBV7-2,TRBJ2-2,13,.,.,TGTGCCAGTACCAAGAAGGGGGCCGGGGAGCTGTTTTTT,CASTKKGAGELFF
TRBV30,TRBJ2-3,14,.,.,TGTGCCTGGGCCCTGGGGGATCGGACAGATACGCAGTATTTT,CAWALGDRTDTQYF
TRBV9,TRBJ2-1,16,.,.,TGTGCCAGCAGCGCGGGTCCTGCTGGGAGTTACAATGAGCAGTTCTTC,CASSAGPAGSYNEQFF
TRBV6-6,TRBJ1-1,14,.,.,TGTGCCAGCAGTTACTCAATCGTGCCAGGGAAAGCTTTCTTT,CASSYSIVPGKAFF
TRBV29-1,TRBJ2-7,17,.,TRBD1,TGCAGCGTTGAAGATCCCCTGACAGGGAACGAGTTCGGGGAGCAGTACTTC,CSVEDPLTGNEFGEQYF
TRBV7-2,TRBJ2-3,12,.,.,TGTGCCAGCAGCTCGACTACCGATACGCAGTATTTT,CASSSTTDTQYF
TRBV27,TRBJ2-1,13,.,.,TGTGCCAGCAGTTTACTGAGGGGCAATGAGCAGTTCTTC,CASSLLRGNEQFF
TRBV29-1,TRBJ2-7,12,.,TRBD1,TGCAGCGCTAGACAGGGGGCTAGGGAGCAGTACTTC,CSARQGAREQYF
TRBV4-1,TRBJ2-7,17,.,TRBD1,TGCGCCAGCAGCCAATTTCCGCCGGGACAGGGGGCGGACGAGCAGTACTTC,CASSQFPPGQGADEQYF
TRBV27,TRBJ1-4,15,.,.,TGTGCCAGCAGTTTATCCCAGCTAGGGAATGAAAAACTGTTTTTT,CASSLSQLGNEKLFF